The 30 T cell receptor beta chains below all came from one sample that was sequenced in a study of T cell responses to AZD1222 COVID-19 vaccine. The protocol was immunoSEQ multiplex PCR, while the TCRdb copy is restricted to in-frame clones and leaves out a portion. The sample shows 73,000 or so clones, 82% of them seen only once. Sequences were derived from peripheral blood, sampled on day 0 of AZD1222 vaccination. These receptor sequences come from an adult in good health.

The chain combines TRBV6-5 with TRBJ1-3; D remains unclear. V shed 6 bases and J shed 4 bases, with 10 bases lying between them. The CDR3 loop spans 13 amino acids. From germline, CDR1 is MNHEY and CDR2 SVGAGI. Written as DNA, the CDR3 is TGTGCCAGCAGAGCCCCCTCGGGAAACACCATATATTTT. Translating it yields CASRAPSGNTIYF.

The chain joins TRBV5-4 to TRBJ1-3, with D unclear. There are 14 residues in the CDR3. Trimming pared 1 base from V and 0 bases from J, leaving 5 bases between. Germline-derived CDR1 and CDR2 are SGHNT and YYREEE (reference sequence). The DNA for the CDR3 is TGTGCCAGCAGCTTGACACTCTCTGGAAACACCATATATTTT. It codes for CASSLTLSGNTIYF.

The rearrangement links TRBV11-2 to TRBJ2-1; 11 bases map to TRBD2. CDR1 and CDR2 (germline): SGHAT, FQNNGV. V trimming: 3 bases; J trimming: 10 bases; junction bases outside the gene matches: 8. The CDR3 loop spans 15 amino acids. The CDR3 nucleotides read TGTGCCAGCAGCTTTAGCGGGGGGGCCGTTGACGAGCAGTTCTTC. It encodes CASSFSGGAVDEQFF.

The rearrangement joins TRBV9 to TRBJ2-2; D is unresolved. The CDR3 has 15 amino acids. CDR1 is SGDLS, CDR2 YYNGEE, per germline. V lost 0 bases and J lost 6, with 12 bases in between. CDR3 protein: CASSVEGLGSGELFF. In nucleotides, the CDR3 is TGTGCCAGCAGCGTAGAGGGTCTGGGATCCGGGGAGCTGTTTTTT.

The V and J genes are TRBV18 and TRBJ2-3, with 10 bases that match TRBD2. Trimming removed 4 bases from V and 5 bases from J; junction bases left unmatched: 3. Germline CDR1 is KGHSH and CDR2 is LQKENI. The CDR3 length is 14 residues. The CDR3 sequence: CASSRLAGEDTQYF. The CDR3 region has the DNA TGTGCCAGCTCACGTCTAGCGGGGGAAGATACGCAGTATTTT.

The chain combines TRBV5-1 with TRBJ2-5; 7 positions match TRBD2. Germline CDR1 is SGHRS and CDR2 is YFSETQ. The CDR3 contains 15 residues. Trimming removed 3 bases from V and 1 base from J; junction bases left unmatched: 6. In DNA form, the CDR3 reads TGCGCCAGCAGCTCCTCGGGGGGACGCCAAGAGACCCAGTACTTC. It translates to CASSSSGGRQETQYF.

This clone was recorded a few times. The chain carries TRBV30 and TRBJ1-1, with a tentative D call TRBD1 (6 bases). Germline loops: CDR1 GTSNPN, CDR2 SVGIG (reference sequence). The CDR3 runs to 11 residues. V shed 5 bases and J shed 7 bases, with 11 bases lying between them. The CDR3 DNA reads TGTGCCTGGGGTTACAGGGATGAAGCTTTCTTT. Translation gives CAWGYRDEAFF.

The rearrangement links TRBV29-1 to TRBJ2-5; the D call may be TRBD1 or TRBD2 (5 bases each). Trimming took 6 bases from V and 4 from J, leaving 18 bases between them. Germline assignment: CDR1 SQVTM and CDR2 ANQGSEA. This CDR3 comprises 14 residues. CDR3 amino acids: CSVTGTSVGETQYF. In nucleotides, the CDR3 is TGCAGCGTGACCGGGACCTCAGTCGGAGAGACCCAGTACTTC.

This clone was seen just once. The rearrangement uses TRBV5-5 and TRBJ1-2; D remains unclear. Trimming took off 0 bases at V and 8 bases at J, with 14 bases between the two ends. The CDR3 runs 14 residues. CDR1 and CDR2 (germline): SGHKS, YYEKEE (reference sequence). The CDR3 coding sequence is TGTGCCAGCAGCTTGGATGGGTTAGGAAGCGGCTACACCTTC. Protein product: CASSLDGLGSGYTF.

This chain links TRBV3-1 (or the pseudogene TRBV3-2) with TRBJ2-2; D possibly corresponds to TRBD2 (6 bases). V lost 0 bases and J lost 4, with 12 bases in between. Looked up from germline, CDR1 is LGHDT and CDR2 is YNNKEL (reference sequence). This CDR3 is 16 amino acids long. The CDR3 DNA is TGTGCCAGCAGCCAAGAAATCGGGGGTGGCACCGGGGAGCTGTTTTTT. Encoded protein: CASSQEIGGGTGELFF.

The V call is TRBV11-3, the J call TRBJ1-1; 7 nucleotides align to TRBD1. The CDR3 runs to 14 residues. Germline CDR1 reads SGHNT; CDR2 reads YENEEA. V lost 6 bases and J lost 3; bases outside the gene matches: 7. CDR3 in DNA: TGTGCCAGCAGGAACAGGGGTTTGTACACTGAAGCTTTCTTT. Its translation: CASRNRGLYTEAFF. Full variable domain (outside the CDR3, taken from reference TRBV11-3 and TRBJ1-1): EAGVVQSPRYKIIEKKQPVAFWCNPISGHNTLYWYLQNLGQGPELLIRYENEEAVDDSQLPKDRFSAERLKGVDSTLKIQPAELGDSAVYLCASRNRGLYTEAFFGQGTRLTVV.

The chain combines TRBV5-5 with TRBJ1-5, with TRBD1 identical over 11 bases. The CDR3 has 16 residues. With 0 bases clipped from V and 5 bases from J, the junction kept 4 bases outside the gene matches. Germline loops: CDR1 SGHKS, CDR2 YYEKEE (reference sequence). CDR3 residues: CASSLVDRGQDQPQHF. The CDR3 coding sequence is TGTGCCAGCAGCTTGGTGGACAGGGGGCAGGATCAGCCCCAGCATTTT.

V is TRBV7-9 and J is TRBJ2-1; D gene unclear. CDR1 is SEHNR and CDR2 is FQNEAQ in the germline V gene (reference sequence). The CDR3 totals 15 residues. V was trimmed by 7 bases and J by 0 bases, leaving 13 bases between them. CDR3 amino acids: CASIPLGSSYNEQFF. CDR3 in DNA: TGTGCCAGCATTCCGCTTGGCAGCTCCTACAATGAGCAGTTCTTC.

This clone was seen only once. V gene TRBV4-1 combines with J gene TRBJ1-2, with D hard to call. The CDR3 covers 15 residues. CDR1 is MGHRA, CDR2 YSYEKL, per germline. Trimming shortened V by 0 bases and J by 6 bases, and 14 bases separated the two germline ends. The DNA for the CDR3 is TGCGCCAGCAGCCAAGAACCGCGGGGTTCCGATGGCTACACCTTC. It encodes CASSQEPRGSDGYTF.

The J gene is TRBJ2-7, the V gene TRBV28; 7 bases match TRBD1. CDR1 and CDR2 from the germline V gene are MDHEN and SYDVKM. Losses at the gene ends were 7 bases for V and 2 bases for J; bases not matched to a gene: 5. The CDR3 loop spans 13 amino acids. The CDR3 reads CASTLQGTYEQYF. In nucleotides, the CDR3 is TGTGCCAGCACCCTACAGGGGACCTACGAGCAGTACTTC.

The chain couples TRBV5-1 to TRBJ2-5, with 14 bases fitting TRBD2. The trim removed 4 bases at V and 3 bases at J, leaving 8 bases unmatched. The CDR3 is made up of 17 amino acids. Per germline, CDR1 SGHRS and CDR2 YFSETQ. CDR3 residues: CASSPRLAGGPEETQYF. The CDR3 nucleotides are TGCGCCAGCAGCCCCAGACTAGCGGGGGGGCCGGAAGAGACCCAGTACTTC.

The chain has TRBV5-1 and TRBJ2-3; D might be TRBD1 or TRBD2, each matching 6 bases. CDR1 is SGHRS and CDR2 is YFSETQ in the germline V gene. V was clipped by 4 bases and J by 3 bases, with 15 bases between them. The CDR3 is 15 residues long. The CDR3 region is CASSPGAEWTDTQYF. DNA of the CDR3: TGCGCCAGCAGCCCGGGGGCGGAGTGGACAGATACGCAGTATTTT.

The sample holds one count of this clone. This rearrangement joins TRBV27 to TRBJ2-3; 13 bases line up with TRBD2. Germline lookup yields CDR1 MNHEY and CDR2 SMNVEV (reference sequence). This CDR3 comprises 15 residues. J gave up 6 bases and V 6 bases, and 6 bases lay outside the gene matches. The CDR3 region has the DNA TGTGCCAGCAGCCGAGGACTAGCGGGGGTCGATACGCAGTATTTT. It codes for CASSRGLAGVDTQYF.

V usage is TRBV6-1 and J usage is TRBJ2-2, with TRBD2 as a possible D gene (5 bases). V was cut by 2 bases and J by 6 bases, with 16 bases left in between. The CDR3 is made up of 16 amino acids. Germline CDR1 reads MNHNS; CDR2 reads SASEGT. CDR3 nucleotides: TGTGCCAGCAGTGAACGGGAAAGGTCCATCCCCGGGGAGCTGTTTTTT. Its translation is CASSERERSIPGELFF.

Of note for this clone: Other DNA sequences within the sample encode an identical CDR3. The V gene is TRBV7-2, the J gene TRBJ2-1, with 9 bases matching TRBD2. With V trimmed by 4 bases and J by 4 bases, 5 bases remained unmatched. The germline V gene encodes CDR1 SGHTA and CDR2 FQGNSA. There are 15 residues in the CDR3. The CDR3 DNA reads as TGTGCCAGCAGCTCGACTAGCGGACCATACAATGAGCAGTTCTTC. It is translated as CASSSTSGPYNEQFF.

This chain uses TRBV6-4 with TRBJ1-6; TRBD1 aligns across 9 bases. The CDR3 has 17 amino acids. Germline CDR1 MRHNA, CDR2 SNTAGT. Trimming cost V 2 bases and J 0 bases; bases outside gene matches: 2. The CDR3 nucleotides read TGTGCCAGCAGTGACCGGGACAGGGCCTCCTATAATTCACCCCTCCACTTT. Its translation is CASSDRDRASYNSPLHF.

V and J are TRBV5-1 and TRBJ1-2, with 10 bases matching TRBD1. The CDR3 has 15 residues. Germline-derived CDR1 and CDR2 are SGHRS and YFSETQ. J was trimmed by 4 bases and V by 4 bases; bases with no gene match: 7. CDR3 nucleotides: TGCGCCAGCAGCCCGAGACAGGGGGCTTTCTATGGCTACACCTTC. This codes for CASSPRQGAFYGYTF.

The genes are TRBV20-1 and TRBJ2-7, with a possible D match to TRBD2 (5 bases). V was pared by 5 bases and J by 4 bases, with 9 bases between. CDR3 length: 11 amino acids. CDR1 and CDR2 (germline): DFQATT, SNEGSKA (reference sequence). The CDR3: CSAHTRYEQYF. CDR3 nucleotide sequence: TGCAGTGCTCATACTAGGTACGAGCAGTACTTC.

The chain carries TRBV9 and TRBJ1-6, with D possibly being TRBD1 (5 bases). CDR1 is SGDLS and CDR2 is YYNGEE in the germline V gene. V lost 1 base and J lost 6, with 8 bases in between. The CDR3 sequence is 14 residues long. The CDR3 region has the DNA TGTGCCAGCAGCGTACAGGGAGGTAATTCACCCCTCCACTTT. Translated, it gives CASSVQGGNSPLHF.

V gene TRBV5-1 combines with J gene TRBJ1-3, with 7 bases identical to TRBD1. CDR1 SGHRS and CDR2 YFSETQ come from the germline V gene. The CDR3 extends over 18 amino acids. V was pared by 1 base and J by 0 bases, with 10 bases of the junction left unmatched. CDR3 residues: CASSLWGLRDSSGNTIYF. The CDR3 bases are TGCGCCAGCAGCTTGTGGGGGCTCCGGGACAGCTCTGGAAACACCATATATTTT.

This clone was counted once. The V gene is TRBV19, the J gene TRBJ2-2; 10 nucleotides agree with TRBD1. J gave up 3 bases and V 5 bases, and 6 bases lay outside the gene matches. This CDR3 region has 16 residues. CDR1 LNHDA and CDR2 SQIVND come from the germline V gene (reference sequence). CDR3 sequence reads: CASSPYGTGDTGELFF. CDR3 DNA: TGTGCCAGTAGTCCATATGGGACAGGGGACACCGGGGAGCTGTTTTTT.

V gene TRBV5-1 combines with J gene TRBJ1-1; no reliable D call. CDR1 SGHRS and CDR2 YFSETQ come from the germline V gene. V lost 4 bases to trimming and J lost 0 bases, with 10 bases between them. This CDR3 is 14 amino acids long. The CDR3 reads CASSPVRMNTEAFF. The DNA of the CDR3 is TGCGCCAGCAGCCCCGTGAGAATGAACACTGAAGCTTTCTTT.

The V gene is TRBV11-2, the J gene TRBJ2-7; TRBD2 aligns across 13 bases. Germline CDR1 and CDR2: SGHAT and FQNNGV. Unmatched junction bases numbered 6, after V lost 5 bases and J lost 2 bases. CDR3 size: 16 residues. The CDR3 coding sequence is TGTGCCAGCAGCCCGTTCACTAGCGGGGGGGCCTACGAGCAGTACTTC. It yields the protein CASSPFTSGGAYEQYF.

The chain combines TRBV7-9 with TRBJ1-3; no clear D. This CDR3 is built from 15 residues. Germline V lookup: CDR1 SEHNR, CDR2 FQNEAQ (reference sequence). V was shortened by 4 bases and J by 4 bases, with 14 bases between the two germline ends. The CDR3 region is CASSSTYLIGNTIYF. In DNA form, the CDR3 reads TGTGCCAGCAGCTCCACATATTTAATCGGAAACACCATATATTTT.

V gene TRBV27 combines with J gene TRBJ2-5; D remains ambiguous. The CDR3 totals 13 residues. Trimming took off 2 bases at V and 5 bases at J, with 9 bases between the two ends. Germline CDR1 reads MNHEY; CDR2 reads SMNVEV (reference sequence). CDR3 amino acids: CASSLNPRETQYF. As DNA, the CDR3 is TGTGCCAGCAGTTTAAACCCCCGGGAGACCCAGTACTTC.